The 13 T cell receptor beta chains reported below all come from one sample, sequenced in a study of shared clonotypes between healthy human individuals. The table came from immunoSEQ multiplex PCR; TCRdb's copy has only in-frame clones and leaves some out. The data show millions of clones, roughly 94% seen once. Sequenced sample: naive CD4+ T cells sorted from blood. Subset defined: CD45RA+ positively selected. The receptors shown here come from a man in his late teens or twenties in good health.

The CDR3 nucleotides are TGTGCCAGCAGACCTGACAGGGGTAACTATGGCTACACCTTC. Amino acid sequence: CASRPDRGNYGYTF. The chain uses TRBV6-5 and TRBJ1-2; 8 bases fit TRBD1. From germline, CDR1 is MNHEY and CDR2 SVGAGI. The ends lost 6 bases at V and 1 base at J; junction bases unmatched: 4. The CDR3 loop spans 14 amino acids.

This clone was observed a single time. This rearrangement joins TRBV27 to TRBJ2-7; weak D call: TRBD1 (6 bases). The V gene lost 10 bases and the J gene lost 0 bases, with 16 bases spanning the gap. Germline CDR1 MNHEY, CDR2 SMNVEV (reference sequence). The CDR3 is 14 residues long. CDR3 sequence reads: CATSGGSYSYEQYF. CDR3 in DNA: TGTGCCACCTCTGGGGGCTCATACTCCTACGAGCAGTACTTC.

This chain joins TRBV7-9 and TRBJ2-2, with D tentatively TRBD2 (6 bases). The V end lost 6 bases, the J end lost 1 base, and 12 bases lay between the germline ends. Germline V CDR1 and CDR2: SEHNR, FQNEAQ (reference sequence). The CDR3 extends over 15 amino acids. In DNA form, the CDR3 reads TGTGCCAGCAGATTGGGGGGATTGAACACCGGGGAGCTGTTTTTT. This codes for CASRLGGLNTGELFF.

This clone was recorded only once. V usage is TRBV5-1 and J usage is TRBJ1-1; TRBD1 is a possible D gene (5 bases). Per germline, CDR1 SGHRS and CDR2 YFSETQ. Trimming cost V 9 bases and J 2 bases, with 20 bases left between them. The CDR3 is 15 amino acids. The CDR3 region has the DNA TGCGCCACCTCACCCCTTACGGGGGGAAACACTGAAGCTTTCTTT. This encodes CATSPLTGGNTEAFF.

On this clone itself: Sequence at one end of the junction differs from germline and may be a read error. CDR3 bases: TGTGCCAGCAGCCCCGGAGAGGGGGGGAGCTATCATTCACCCCTCCACTTT. It yields the protein CASSPGEGGSYHSPLHF. The chain joins TRBV9 to TRBJ1-6, with TRBD1 as a possible D gene (6 bases). Germline V CDR1 and CDR2: SGDLS, YYNGEE. This CDR3 spans 17 amino acids.

The J gene is TRBJ2-1, the V gene TRBV7-9; D ambiguous. In germline, CDR1 is SEHNR, CDR2 FQNEAQ (reference sequence). Trimming shortened V by 5 bases and J by 6 bases, and 5 bases separated the two germline ends. The CDR3 loop spans 11 amino acids. CDR3 nucleotide sequence: TGTGCCAGCAGCCCCTCCAATGAGCAGTTCTTC. This gives the protein CASSPSNEQFF.

The chain links TRBV9 to TRBJ2-5; a weak D match, TRBD2 (6 bases). Germline V gene data show CDR1 as SGDLS and CDR2 as YYNGEE. V lost 4 bases, J lost 9 bases, and 19 bases lay in between. This CDR3 spans 14 amino acids. CDR3 DNA sequence: TGTGCCAGCAGCAGAGATGGTAACTGGGGGGCCCAGTACTTC. It is translated as CASSRDGNWGAQYF.

The V call is TRBV5-8, the J call TRBJ1-6, with D perhaps TRBD1 (6 bases). Germline V gives CDR1 SGHTS, CDR2 YDEGEE. Trimming removed 4 bases from V and 6 bases from J, with 11 bases in between. The CDR3 consists of 14 residues. CDR3 residues: CASSPGAANSPLHF. The CDR3 region has the DNA TGTGCCAGCAGCCCGGGGGCGGCTAATTCACCCCTCCACTTT.

The chain has TRBV6-1 and TRBJ2-1; D ambiguous. The germline V gene encodes CDR1 MNHNS and CDR2 SASEGT. The length of the CDR3 is 15 residues. V was pared by 1 base and J by 7 bases, with 14 bases between. CDR3: CASSEGGMTRNEQFF. The DNA of the CDR3 is TGTGCCAGCAGTGAAGGGGGAATGACGAGAAATGAGCAGTTCTTC.

Only one count was recorded for this clone. The chain joins TRBV10-3 to TRBJ2-3, with D uncertain. Germline CDR1 and CDR2: ENHRY and SYGVKD. The CDR3 totals 12 residues. Trimming took 3 bases from V and 6 from J, leaving 7 bases between them. CDR3 coding DNA: TGTGCCATCAGTGATGGGGTGGATACGCAGTATTTT. Translated, it gives CAISDGVDTQYF.

The chain recombines TRBV30 with TRBJ1-3; 8 bases are shared with TRBD1. The CDR3 extends over 14 amino acids. V trimming: 8 bases; J trimming: 1 base; junction bases outside the gene matches: 7. CDR1 GTSNPN and CDR2 SVGIG come from the germline V gene (reference sequence). Written as DNA, the CDR3 is TGTGCCCTGACAGGGGCGGGTTCTGGAAACACCATATATTTT. Protein: CALTGAGSGNTIYF.

V gene TRBV10-2 combines with J gene TRBJ2-5; perhaps TRBD1 as D (5 bases). CDR1 WSHSY and CDR2 SAAADI come from the germline V gene. V lost 6 bases and J lost 3, with 11 bases in between. The CDR3 spans 13 residues. CDR3 bases: TGCGCCAGCAGCCCCCAGGGTAAAGAGACCCAGTACTTC. As protein: CASSPQGKETQYF.

As concerns this clone: This sample also contains other DNA sequences that code for the same CDR3. As DNA, the CDR3 is TGTGCCAGCAGCGTTGGGGACAACTACTATGGCTACACCTTC. Encoded protein: CASSVGDNYYGYTF. The rearrangement uses TRBV9 and TRBJ1-2; weak D call: TRBD1 (6 bases). This CDR3 has 14 residues. Germline V gene sequence: CDR1 SGDLS, CDR2 YYNGEE. The V end was cut by 2 bases, the J end by 3 bases, with 11 bases between.